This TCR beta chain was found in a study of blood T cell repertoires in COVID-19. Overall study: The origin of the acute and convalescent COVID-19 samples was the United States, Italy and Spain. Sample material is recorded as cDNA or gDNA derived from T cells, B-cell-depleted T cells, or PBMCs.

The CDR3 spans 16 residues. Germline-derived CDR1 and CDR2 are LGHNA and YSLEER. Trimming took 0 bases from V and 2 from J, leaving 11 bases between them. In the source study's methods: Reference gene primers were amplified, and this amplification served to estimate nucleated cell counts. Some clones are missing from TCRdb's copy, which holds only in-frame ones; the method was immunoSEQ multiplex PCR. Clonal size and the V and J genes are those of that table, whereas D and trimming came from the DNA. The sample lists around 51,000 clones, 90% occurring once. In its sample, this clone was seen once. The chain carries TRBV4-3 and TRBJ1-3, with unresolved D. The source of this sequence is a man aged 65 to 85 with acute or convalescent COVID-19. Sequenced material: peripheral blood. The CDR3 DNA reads TGCGCCAGCAGCCAAGATTACGAGGGCCCTGGAAACACCATATATTTT. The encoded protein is CASSQDYEGPGNTIYF.